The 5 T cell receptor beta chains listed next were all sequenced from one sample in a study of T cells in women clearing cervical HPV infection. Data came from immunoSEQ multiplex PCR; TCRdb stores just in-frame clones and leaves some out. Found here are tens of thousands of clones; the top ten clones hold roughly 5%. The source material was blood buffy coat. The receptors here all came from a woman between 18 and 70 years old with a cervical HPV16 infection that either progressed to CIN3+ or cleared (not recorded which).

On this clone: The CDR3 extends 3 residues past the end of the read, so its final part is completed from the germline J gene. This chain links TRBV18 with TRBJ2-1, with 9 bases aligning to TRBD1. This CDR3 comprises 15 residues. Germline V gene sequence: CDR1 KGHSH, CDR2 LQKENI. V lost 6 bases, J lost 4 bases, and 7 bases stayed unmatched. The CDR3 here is CASSTRQGGYNEQFF. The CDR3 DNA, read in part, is TGTGCCAGCTCTACACGACAGGGGGGTTACAATGAG.

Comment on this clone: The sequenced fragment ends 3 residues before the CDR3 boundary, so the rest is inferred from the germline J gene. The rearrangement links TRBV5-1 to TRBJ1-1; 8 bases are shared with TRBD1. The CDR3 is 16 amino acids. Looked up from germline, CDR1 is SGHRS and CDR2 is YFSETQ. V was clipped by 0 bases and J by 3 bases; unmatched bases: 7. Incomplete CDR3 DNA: TGCGCCAGCAGCTTGGCCAGGGGGCGTTGGGACACTGAA. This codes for CASSLARGRWDTE. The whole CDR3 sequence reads CASSLARGRWDTEAFF.

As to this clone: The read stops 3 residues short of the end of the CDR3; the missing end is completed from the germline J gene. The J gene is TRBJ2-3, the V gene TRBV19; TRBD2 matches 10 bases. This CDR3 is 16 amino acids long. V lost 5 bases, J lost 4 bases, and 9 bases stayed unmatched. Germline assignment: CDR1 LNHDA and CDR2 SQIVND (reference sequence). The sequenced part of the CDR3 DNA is TGTGCCAGTAGTTTGGCTAGCGGGAGTCTTGCAGATACG. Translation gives CASSLASGSLADT. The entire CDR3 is CASSLASGSLADTQYF.

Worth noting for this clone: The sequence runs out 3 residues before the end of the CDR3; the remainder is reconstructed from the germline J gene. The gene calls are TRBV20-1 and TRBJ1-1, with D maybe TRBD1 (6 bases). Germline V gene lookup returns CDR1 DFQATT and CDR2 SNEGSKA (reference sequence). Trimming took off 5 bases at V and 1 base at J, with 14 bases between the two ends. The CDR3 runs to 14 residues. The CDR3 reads CSAPGEGSNTEAFF. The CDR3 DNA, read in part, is TGCAGTGCTCCAGGGGAAGGATCGAACACTGAA.

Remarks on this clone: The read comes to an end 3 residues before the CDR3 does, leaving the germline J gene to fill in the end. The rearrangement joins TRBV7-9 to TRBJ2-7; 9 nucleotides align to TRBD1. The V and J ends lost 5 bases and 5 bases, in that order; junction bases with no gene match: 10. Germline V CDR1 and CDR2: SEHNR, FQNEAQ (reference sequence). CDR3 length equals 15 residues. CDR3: CASSHAWDRVDEQYF. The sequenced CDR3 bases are TGTGCCAGCAGCCATGCGTGGGACAGGGTCGACGAG.